This TCR beta chain was identified in a study of post-analysis software for immune sequencing data. Study overall: Disease courses included relapsing-remitting, secondary progressive and progressive-relapsing multiple sclerosis. Overall study results and limits: Samples sharing a preparation batch grouped tightly together when assessed by F measure. Patients with multiple sclerosis recorded significantly lower normalized Chao1 diversity than controls, the study found. Patients had higher frequencies than controls of roughly five TRBV segments, including TRBV5-6, TRBV5-1 and TRBV20-1.

Incorporated into the TCR beta cDNA libraries were unique molecular identifiers, which served to reduce PCR and sequencing biases. Each batch of about 0.9 to 10 million T cells produced 400,000 to 650,000 cDNA molecules. TCRdb reprocessed the PCR reads with MiXCR, giving one entry per CDR3 protein. The table has hundreds of thousands of distinct CDR3 sequences, just over 35% seen once. This clonotype was recorded a few times. Antigen: not known. Germline values: CDR1 MNHEY, CDR2 SMNVEV (reference sequence). The V gene lost 2 bases and the J gene lost 12 bases, with 26 bases spanning the gap. The CDR3 covers 18 residues.

The receptor comes from a girl aged 10 to 17 with multiple sclerosis. The specimen sequenced was blood. V gene TRBV27 combines with J gene TRBJ1-6; no clear D. This CDR3 is CASSLRLDHTLVLGPLHF. The DNA for the CDR3 is TGTGCCAGCAGTTTAAGGTTGGATCACACCTTGGTCCTTGGACCCCTCCACTTT.